Listed below are T cell receptor beta chains from one sample, sequenced in a study of blood T cell repertoires in COVID-19. Measured with immunoSEQ multiplex PCR; TCRdb has only the in-frame clones, and not every one. The sample has some 220,000 clones, 80% to 90% seen once; the top ten hold about 5.1%. The sequencing input was peripheral blood. All receptors derive from a woman aged 60-75 years who had recovered from COVID-19. Both conserved end residues are part of each CDR3. Each record gives: V gene, D gene, J gene, clone size, CDR3 DNA, CDR3 protein. A D gene is named only where the DNA matches it firmly. Clone size is not always given. Where it is, it says once, few, many or a class for expanded clones.

v_gene: TRBV29-1
d_gene: TRBD1
j_gene: TRBJ2-7
abundance: -
CDR3nt: TGCAGCGTTGATCTTGGACAGGGCTACGAGCAGTACTTC
CDR3aa: CSVDLGQGYEQYF

v_gene: TRBV19
d_gene: TRBD2
j_gene: TRBJ2-7
abundance: -
CDR3nt: TGTGCCAGCCGACTAGCGGGGGCCGACGAGCAGTACTTC
CDR3aa: CASRLAGADEQYF

v_gene: TRBV9
d_gene: TRBD1
j_gene: TRBJ1-5
abundance: -
CDR3nt: TGTGCCAGCAGCTCCCGGGACAGTAATCAGCCCCAGCATTTT
CDR3aa: CASSSRDSNQPQHF

v_gene: TRBV7-9
d_gene: -
j_gene: TRBJ2-2
abundance: -
CDR3nt: TGTGCCAGCAGCTTAAGGGGGGGCACCGGGGAGCTGTTTTTT
CDR3aa: CASSLRGGTGELFF

v_gene: TRBV7-9
d_gene: -
j_gene: TRBJ2-7
abundance: -
CDR3nt: TGTGCCAGCAGCTTAGCGGCAGGTATTTCCTACGAGCAGTACTTC
CDR3aa: CASSLAAGISYEQYF

v_gene: TRBV5-1
d_gene: -
j_gene: TRBJ2-1
abundance: -
CDR3nt: TGCGCCAGCAGCGTACAGGGGGGGTACAATGAGCAGTTCTTC
CDR3aa: CASSVQGGYNEQFF

v_gene: TRBV29-1
d_gene: TRBD1
j_gene: TRBJ2-7
abundance: -
CDR3nt: TGCAGCGTGGGGACAGGCGGAAGCTCCTACGAGCAGTACTTC
CDR3aa: CSVGTGGSSYEQYF

v_gene: TRBV5-1
d_gene: -
j_gene: TRBJ1-1
abundance: once
CDR3nt: TGCGCCAGCAGCGCAGTTGCATCAGAGGCGGACACTGAAGCTTTCTTT
CDR3aa: CASSAVASEADTEAFF

v_gene: TRBV7-6
d_gene: -
j_gene: TRBJ2-7
abundance: -
CDR3nt: TGTGCCAGCAGCTCGGGTTGGCCGCCATGGGCCTACGAGCAGTACTTC
CDR3aa: CASSSGWPPWAYEQYF

v_gene: TRBV5-5
d_gene: TRBD1
j_gene: TRBJ1-3
abundance: -
CDR3nt: TGTGCCAGCAGACTGGAATTTCAGGGGGCAAACACCATATATTTT
CDR3aa: CASRLEFQGANTIYF

v_gene: TRBV5-1
d_gene: TRBD2
j_gene: TRBJ2-2
abundance: once
CDR3nt: TGCGCCAGCAGCCCCCCGAGGGCGGGGGGGCGAGGCGGGGAGCTGTTTTTT
CDR3aa: CASSPPRAGGRGGELFF

v_gene: TRBV4-1
d_gene: -
j_gene: TRBJ2-2
abundance: once
CDR3nt: TGCGCCAGCAGCCAACCCTTACAGGGTGACGACGGGGAGCTGTTTTTT
CDR3aa: CASSQPLQGDDGELFF

v_gene: TRBV30
d_gene: -
j_gene: TRBJ1-1
abundance: -
CDR3nt: TGTGCCTACTATACAGGGTTGGAGACGAACACTGAAGCTTTCTTT
CDR3aa: CAYYTGLETNTEAFF

v_gene: TRBV7-2
d_gene: TRBD2
j_gene: TRBJ2-1
abundance: -
CDR3nt: TGTGCCAGCAGCCCCGTTGGCGGGGGGACCTCGGGGCAGCAGTTCTTC
CDR3aa: CASSPVGGGTSGQQFF

v_gene: TRBV3-1/TRBV3-2
d_gene: -
j_gene: TRBJ2-5
abundance: -
CDR3nt: TGTGCCAGCAGCCAAGCCGGGTTAGGAGAGACCCAGTACTTC
CDR3aa: CASSQAGLGETQYF

v_gene: TRBV19
d_gene: TRBD2
j_gene: TRBJ2-5
abundance: -
CDR3nt: TGTGCCAGTAGTGAAGGGGAGGGATGGACCCAGTACTTC
CDR3aa: CASSEGEGWTQYF

v_gene: TRBV15
d_gene: TRBD2
j_gene: TRBJ2-3
abundance: -
CDR3nt: TGTGCCACCAGCGATGGGGGACTAGCGGGGGCCCCCACAGATACGCAGTATTTT
CDR3aa: CATSDGGLAGAPTDTQYF

v_gene: TRBV6-5
d_gene: -
j_gene: TRBJ1-2
abundance: -
CDR3nt: TGTGCCAGCAGACCACGGCGGCAGTCTAACTATGGCTACACCTTC
CDR3aa: CASRPRRQSNYGYTF

v_gene: TRBV28
d_gene: TRBD2
j_gene: TRBJ2-1
abundance: -
CDR3nt: TGTGCCAGCAGTTCCCTTCTACTAGCGGGGTTCTACAATGAGCAGTTCTTC
CDR3aa: CASSSLLLAGFYNEQFF

v_gene: TRBV19
d_gene: -
j_gene: TRBJ1-2
abundance: -
CDR3nt: TGTGCCAGTGCCGTTATGGGGAGTACCGGCTATGGCTACACCTTC
CDR3aa: CASAVMGSTGYGYTF

v_gene: TRBV30
d_gene: -
j_gene: TRBJ1-1
abundance: -
CDR3nt: TGTGCCTGGAGTGTACAAGGGGTCACTGAAGCTTTCTTT
CDR3aa: CAWSVQGVTEAFF

v_gene: TRBV2
d_gene: -
j_gene: TRBJ2-3
abundance: -
CDR3nt: TGTGCCAGCAGTGAACGGCAGGGTACAGATACGCAGTATTTT
CDR3aa: CASSERQGTDTQYF

v_gene: TRBV5-1
d_gene: TRBD2
j_gene: TRBJ2-2
abundance: -
CDR3nt: TGCGCCAGCAGCTTGGACCGGGGGGGCTTCGCCGGGGAGCTGTTTTTT
CDR3aa: CASSLDRGGFAGELFF

v_gene: TRBV5-1
d_gene: -
j_gene: TRBJ2-2
abundance: -
CDR3nt: TGCGCCAGCAGTCCCACTAGTCGGGAAGGCGGGGAGCTGTTTTTT
CDR3aa: CASSPTSREGGELFF

v_gene: TRBV6-5
d_gene: TRBD2
j_gene: TRBJ2-7
abundance: -
CDR3nt: TGTGCCAGCAGTACTACTAGCGGGGGGGCCTACGAGCAGTACTTC
CDR3aa: CASSTTSGGAYEQYF

v_gene: TRBV7-2
d_gene: -
j_gene: TRBJ1-1
abundance: -
CDR3nt: TGTGCCAGCAGCTTAGCAACCCAGGGTAAGACTGAAGCTTTCTTT
CDR3aa: CASSLATQGKTEAFF

v_gene: TRBV5-1
d_gene: TRBD2
j_gene: TRBJ2-3
abundance: -
CDR3nt: TGCGCCAGCAGCCCCCTTGGGACTAGCGGGGGTGGAGATACGCAGTATTTT
CDR3aa: CASSPLGTSGGGDTQYF

v_gene: TRBV7-6
d_gene: TRBD1
j_gene: TRBJ1-3
abundance: -
CDR3nt: TGTGCCAGCAGCATCGGGACAGGGGGCTACACCATATATTTT
CDR3aa: CASSIGTGGYTIYF

v_gene: TRBV15
d_gene: TRBD1
j_gene: TRBJ1-5
abundance: -
CDR3nt: TGTGCCACCAGCTCTTTCAGACAGGGGCCCCAGCATTTT
CDR3aa: CATSSFRQGPQHF

v_gene: TRBV6-5
d_gene: -
j_gene: TRBJ1-2
abundance: -
CDR3nt: TGTGCCAGCAGCCGAGACAGTTCTAACTATGGCTACACCTTC
CDR3aa: CASSRDSSNYGYTF

v_gene: TRBV3-1/TRBV3-2
d_gene: TRBD1
j_gene: TRBJ2-1
abundance: -
CDR3nt: TGTGCCAGCAGCCTTCGGACAGGGGTAAAGGGCAATGAGCAGTTCTTC
CDR3aa: CASSLRTGVKGNEQFF

v_gene: TRBV5-4
d_gene: -
j_gene: TRBJ2-5
abundance: -
CDR3nt: TGTGCCAGCAGCTTGGGTGGCAGAACCCAAGAGACCCAGTACTTC
CDR3aa: CASSLGGRTQETQYF

v_gene: TRBV7-8
d_gene: -
j_gene: TRBJ2-6
abundance: -
CDR3nt: TGTGCCAGCAGCTTTTTGCGCTCTGGGGCCAACGTCCTGACTTTC
CDR3aa: CASSFLRSGANVLTF

v_gene: TRBV10-3
d_gene: -
j_gene: TRBJ2-4
abundance: -
CDR3nt: TGTGCCATCAGTTCTCCTGGCCCGGGCATTCAGTACTTC
CDR3aa: CAISSPGPGIQYF

v_gene: TRBV10-3
d_gene: TRBD1
j_gene: TRBJ1-2
abundance: few
CDR3nt: TGTGCCATCAGTCAGGGACAGGGTAGGGGCTACACCTTC
CDR3aa: CAISQGQGRGYTF

v_gene: TRBV7-3
d_gene: -
j_gene: TRBJ2-2
abundance: -
CDR3nt: TGTGCCAGCAGCTTCGGAGGGTTGACCGGGGAGCTGTTTTTT
CDR3aa: CASSFGGLTGELFF

v_gene: TRBV2
d_gene: TRBD2
j_gene: TRBJ2-1
abundance: -
CDR3nt: TGTGCCAGCAGTTCCGGGGGGGCCGGGGATGAGCAGTTCTTC
CDR3aa: CASSSGGAGDEQFF

v_gene: TRBV6-5
d_gene: TRBD1
j_gene: TRBJ1-5
abundance: -
CDR3nt: TGTGCCAGCCCGGGACAGGAGTTCAATCAGCCCCAGCATTTT
CDR3aa: CASPGQEFNQPQHF

v_gene: TRBV20-1
d_gene: TRBD2
j_gene: TRBJ2-1
abundance: -
CDR3nt: TGCAGTGCTAGTTCCTTTCGGACTAGCGCCAACAATGAGCAGTTCTTC
CDR3aa: CSASSFRTSANNEQFF

v_gene: TRBV5-1
d_gene: TRBD1
j_gene: TRBJ1-1
abundance: -
CDR3nt: TGCGCCAGCAGCAGCACAGGGGGGGACACTGAAGCTTTCTTT
CDR3aa: CASSSTGGDTEAFF

v_gene: TRBV29-1
d_gene: -
j_gene: TRBJ1-1
abundance: few
CDR3nt: TGCAGCGTTGAAGATGAGAGATTGAACACTGAAGCTTTCTTT
CDR3aa: CSVEDERLNTEAFF

v_gene: TRBV30
d_gene: -
j_gene: TRBJ2-1
abundance: -
CDR3nt: TGTGCCTGGAGCCTCAGGGCTTACTACAATGAGCAGTTCTTC
CDR3aa: CAWSLRAYYNEQFF

v_gene: TRBV3-1/TRBV3-2
d_gene: TRBD2
j_gene: TRBJ2-3
abundance: -
CDR3nt: TGTGCCAGCAGCCTCGGGCGGGGGGGCGGCACAGATACGCAGTATTTT
CDR3aa: CASSLGRGGGTDTQYF

v_gene: TRBV27
d_gene: -
j_gene: TRBJ1-1
abundance: -
CDR3nt: TGTGCCAGCAGTTATGGGACGGACCATTCTCAGGGGACTGAAGCTTTCTTT
CDR3aa: CASSYGTDHSQGTEAFF

v_gene: TRBV27
d_gene: -
j_gene: TRBJ1-1
abundance: -
CDR3nt: TGTGCCAGCAGTCCAACACGGGACACTGAAGCTTTCTTT
CDR3aa: CASSPTRDTEAFF

v_gene: TRBV28
d_gene: -
j_gene: TRBJ1-2
abundance: -
CDR3nt: TGTGCCAGCAGTTTATGGATGGGGGCGCTGTATAACTATGGCTACACCTTC
CDR3aa: CASSLWMGALYNYGYTF

v_gene: TRBV9
d_gene: TRBD1
j_gene: TRBJ1-1
abundance: -
CDR3nt: TGTGCCAGCAGCCGACAGGGTTTGAACACTGAAGCTTTCTTT
CDR3aa: CASSRQGLNTEAFF

v_gene: TRBV5-1
d_gene: -
j_gene: TRBJ2-3
abundance: -
CDR3nt: TGCGCCAGCAGCCCAACCGGGACTTACACAGATACGCAGTATTTT
CDR3aa: CASSPTGTYTDTQYF

v_gene: TRBV5-4
d_gene: TRBD1
j_gene: TRBJ2-7
abundance: -
CDR3nt: TGTGCCAGCAGCTTTGGGGACAGGCTCTACGAGCAGTACTTC
CDR3aa: CASSFGDRLYEQYF

v_gene: TRBV4-3
d_gene: -
j_gene: TRBJ1-2
abundance: once
CDR3nt: TGCGCCAGCAGCTATATTACGGGGGGCGGCTATGGCTACACCTTC
CDR3aa: CASSYITGGGYGYTF

v_gene: TRBV19
d_gene: -
j_gene: TRBJ2-2
abundance: -
CDR3nt: TGTGCCAGTAGTATAGGGCTAGCTGCCGGGGAGCTGTTTTTT
CDR3aa: CASSIGLAAGELFF